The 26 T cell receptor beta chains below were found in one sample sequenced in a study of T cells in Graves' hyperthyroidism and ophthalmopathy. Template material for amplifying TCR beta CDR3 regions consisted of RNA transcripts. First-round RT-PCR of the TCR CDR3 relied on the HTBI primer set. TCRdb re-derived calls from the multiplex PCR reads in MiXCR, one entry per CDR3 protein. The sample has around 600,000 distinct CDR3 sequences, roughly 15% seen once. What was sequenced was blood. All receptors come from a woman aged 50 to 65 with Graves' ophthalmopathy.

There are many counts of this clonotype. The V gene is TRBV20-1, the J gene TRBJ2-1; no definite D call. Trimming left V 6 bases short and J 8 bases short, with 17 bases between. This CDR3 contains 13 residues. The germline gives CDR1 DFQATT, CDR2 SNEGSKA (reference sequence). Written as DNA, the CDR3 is TGCAGTGCAGAGTCGTGGCCCCGGGATGAGCAGTTCTTC. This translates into CSAESWPRDEQFF.

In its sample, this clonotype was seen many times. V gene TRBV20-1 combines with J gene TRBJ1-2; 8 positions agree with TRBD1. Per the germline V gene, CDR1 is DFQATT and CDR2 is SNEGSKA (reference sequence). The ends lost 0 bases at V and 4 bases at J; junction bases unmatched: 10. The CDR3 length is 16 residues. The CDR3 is CSARDKGKTGVYGYTF. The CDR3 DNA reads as TGCAGTGCTAGAGATAAAGGGAAGACAGGGGTCTATGGCTACACCTTC.

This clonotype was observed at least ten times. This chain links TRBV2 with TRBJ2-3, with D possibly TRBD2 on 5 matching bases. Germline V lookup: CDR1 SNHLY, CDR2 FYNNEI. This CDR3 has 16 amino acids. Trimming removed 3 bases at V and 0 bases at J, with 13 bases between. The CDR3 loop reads CASSEWLAGSTDTQYF. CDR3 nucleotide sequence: TGTGCCAGCAGTGAGTGGCTAGCTGGGAGCACAGATACGCAGTATTTT. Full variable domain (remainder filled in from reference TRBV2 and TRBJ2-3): EPEVTQTPSHQVTQMGQEVILRCVPISNHLYFYWYRQILGQKVEFLVSFYNNEISEKSEIFDDQFSVERPDGSNFTLKIRSTKLEDSAMYFCASSEWLAGSTDTQYFGPGTRLTVL.

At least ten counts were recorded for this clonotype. CDR3 amino acids: CAWSVRGGKYEAFF. CDR3 nucleotides: TGTGCCTGGAGTGTACGTGGAGGCAAATATGAAGCTTTCTTT. The chain carries TRBV30 and TRBJ1-1; D not certain. Trimming stripped 0 bases from V and 7 bases from J, with 15 bases between. The CDR3 is 14 amino acids. Per the germline V gene, CDR1 is GTSNPN and CDR2 is SVGIG (reference sequence).

CDR3 amino acids: CSARRGPPPYYNEQFF. The CDR3 DNA reads TGCAGTGCTAGACGCGGCCCCCCCCCGTACTACAATGAGCAGTTCTTC. The rearrangement uses TRBV20-1 and TRBJ2-1; D is uncertain. V gave up 2 bases and J gave up 3 bases, with 17 bases separating them. The germline gives CDR1 DFQATT, CDR2 SNEGSKA (reference sequence). This CDR3 comprises 16 residues.

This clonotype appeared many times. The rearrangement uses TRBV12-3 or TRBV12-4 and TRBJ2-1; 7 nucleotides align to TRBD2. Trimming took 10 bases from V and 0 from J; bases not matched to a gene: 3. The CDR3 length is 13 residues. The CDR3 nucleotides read TGTGCCAACCGGACTAGCTCCTACAATGAGCAGTTCTTC. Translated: CANRTSSYNEQFF.

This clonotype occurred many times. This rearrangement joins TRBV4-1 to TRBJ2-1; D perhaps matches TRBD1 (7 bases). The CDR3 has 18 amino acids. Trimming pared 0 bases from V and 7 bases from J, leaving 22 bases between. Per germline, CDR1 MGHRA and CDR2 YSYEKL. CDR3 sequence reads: CASSQEGFGAGGRNEQFF. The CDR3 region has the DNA TGCGCCAGCAGCCAAGAGGGTTTTGGGGCAGGGGGGCGAAATGAGCAGTTCTTC.

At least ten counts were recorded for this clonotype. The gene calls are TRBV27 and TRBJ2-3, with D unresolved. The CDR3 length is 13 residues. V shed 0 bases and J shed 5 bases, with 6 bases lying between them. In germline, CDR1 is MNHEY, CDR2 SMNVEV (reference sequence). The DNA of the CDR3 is TGTGCCAGCAGTTTATCTCTAGGAGATACGCAGTATTTT. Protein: CASSLSLGDTQYF.

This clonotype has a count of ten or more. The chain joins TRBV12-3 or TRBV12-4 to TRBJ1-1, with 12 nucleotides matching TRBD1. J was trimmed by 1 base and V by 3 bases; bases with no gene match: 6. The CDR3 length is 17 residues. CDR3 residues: CASSFRGQGAWNTEAFF. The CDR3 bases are TGTGCCAGCAGTTTCCGGGGACAGGGGGCATGGAACACTGAAGCTTTCTTT.

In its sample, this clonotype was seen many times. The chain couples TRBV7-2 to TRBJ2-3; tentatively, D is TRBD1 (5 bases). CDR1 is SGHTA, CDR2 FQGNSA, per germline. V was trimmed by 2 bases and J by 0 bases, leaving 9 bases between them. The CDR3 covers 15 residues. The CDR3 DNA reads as TGTGCCAGCAGCTTACAGGGAACTAGCACAGATACGCAGTATTTT. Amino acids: CASSLQGTSTDTQYF.

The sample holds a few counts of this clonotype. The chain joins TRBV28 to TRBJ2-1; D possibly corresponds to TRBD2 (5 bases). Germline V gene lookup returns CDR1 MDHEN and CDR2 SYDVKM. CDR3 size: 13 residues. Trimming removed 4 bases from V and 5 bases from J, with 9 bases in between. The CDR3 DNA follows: TGTGCCAGCAGTTCGACTATGAACAATGAGCAGTTCTTC. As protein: CASSSTMNNEQFF. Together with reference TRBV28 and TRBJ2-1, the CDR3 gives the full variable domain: DVKVTQSSRYLVKRTGEKVFLECVQDMDHENMFWYRQDPGLGLRLIYFSYDVKMKEKGDIPEGYSVSREKKERFSLILESASTNQTSMYLCASSSTMNNEQFFGPGTRLTVL.

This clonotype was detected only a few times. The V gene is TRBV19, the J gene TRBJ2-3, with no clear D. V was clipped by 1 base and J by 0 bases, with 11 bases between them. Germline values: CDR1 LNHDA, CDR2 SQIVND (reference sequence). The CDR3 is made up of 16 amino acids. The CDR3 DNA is TGTGCCAGTAGTATAGCACAGATAGCTAGCACAGATACGCAGTATTTT. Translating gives CASSIAQIASTDTQYF.

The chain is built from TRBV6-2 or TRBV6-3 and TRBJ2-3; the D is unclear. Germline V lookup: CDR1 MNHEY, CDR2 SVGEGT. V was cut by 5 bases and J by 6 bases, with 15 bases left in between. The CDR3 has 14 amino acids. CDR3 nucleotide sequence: TGTGCCAGCAGTATGGTTTCTCTTGCGGATACGCAGTATTTT. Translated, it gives CASSMVSLADTQYF.

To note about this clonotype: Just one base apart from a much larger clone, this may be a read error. CDR3 bases: TGTGCCAGCAGTTTAGGGCAGGGGGATATGAGCAATCAGCCCCAGCATTTT. This translates into CASSLGQGDMSNQPQHF. The genes are TRBV12-3 or TRBV12-4 and TRBJ1-5; TRBD1 matches 7 bases. The length of the CDR3 is 17 residues. V shed 1 base, J shed 1 base, and the junction held 7 bases outside the gene matches.

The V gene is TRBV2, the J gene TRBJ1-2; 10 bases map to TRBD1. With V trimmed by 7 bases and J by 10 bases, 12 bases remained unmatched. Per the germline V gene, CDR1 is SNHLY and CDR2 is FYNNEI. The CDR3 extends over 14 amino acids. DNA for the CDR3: TGTGCCAGCATTCTACCGTCGACAGGGGGCGTCTACACCTTC. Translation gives CASILPSTGGVYTF.

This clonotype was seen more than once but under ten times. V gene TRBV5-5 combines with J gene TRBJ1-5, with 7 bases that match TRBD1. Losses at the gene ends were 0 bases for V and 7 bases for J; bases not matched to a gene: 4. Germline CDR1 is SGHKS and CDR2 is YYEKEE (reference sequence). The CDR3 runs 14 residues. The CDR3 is CASSLVRGAQPQHF. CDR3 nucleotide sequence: TGTGCCAGCAGCTTGGTCAGGGGGGCCCAGCCCCAGCATTTT.

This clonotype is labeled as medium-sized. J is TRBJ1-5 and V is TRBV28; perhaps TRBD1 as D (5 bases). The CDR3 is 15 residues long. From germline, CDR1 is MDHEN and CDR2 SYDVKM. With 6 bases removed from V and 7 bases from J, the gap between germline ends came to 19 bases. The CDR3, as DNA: TGTGCCAGCAGAGACCTTGGTGGGGCGCAGCAGCCCCAGCATTTT. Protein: CASRDLGGAQQPQHF. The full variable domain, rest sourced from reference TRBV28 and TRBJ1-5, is DVKVTQSSRYLVKRTGEKVFLECVQDMDHENMFWYRQDPGLGLRLIYFSYDVKMKEKGDIPEGYSVSREKKERFSLILESASTNQTSMYLCASRDLGGAQQPQHFGDGTRLSIL.

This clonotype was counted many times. For the CDR3, the DNA is TGTGCCAGCAGTTTACTACAGGGTTTCGGTGGAAACACCATATATTTT. Translation: CASSLLQGFGGNTIYF. The chain couples TRBV28 to TRBJ1-3, with D possibly being TRBD1 (6 bases). Germline V gives CDR1 MDHEN, CDR2 SYDVKM. The CDR3 sequence is 16 residues long. Trimming stripped 2 bases from V and 3 bases from J, with 14 bases between.

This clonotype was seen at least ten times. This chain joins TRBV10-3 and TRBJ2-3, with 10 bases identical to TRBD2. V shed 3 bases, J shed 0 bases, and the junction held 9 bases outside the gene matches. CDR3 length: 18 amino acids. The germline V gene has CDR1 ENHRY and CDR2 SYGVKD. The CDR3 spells CAISEGVAGGSSTDTQYF. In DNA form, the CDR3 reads TGTGCCATCAGTGAAGGAGTAGCGGGAGGATCTAGCACAGATACGCAGTATTTT.

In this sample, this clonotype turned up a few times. DNA of the CDR3: TGTGCCAGCAGCTCCAAAAGAGGGGGGTTAGGCTACGAGCAGTACTTC. Translation gives CASSSKRGGLGYEQYF. The chain couples TRBV13 to TRBJ2-7, with D perhaps matching TRBD1 or TRBD2 (6 bases each). Germline V gene sequence: CDR1 PRHDT, CDR2 FYEKMQ (reference sequence). The CDR3 loop spans 16 amino acids. V shed 4 bases and J shed 3 bases, with 19 bases lying between them.

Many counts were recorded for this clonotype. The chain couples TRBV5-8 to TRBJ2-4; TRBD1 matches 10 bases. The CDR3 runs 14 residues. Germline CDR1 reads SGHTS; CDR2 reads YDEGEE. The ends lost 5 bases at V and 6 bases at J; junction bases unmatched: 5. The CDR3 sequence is CASRSGQGGNIQYF. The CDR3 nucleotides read TGTGCCAGCAGGTCCGGACAGGGGGGAAACATTCAGTACTTC.

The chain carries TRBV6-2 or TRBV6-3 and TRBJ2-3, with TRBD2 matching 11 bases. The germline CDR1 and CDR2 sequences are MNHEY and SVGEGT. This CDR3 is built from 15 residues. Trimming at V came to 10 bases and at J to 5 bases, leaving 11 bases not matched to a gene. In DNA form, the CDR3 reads TGTGCCACCAAACCGGGACTAGCGGTTGGAGATACGCAGTATTTT. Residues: CATKPGLAVGDTQYF.

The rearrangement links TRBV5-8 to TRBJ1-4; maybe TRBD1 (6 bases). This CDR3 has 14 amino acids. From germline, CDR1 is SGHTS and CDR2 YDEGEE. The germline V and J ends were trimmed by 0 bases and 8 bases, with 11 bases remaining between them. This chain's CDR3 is CASSLDRASEKLFF. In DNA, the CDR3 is TGTGCCAGCAGCTTGGACAGGGCGAGCGAAAAACTGTTTTTT.

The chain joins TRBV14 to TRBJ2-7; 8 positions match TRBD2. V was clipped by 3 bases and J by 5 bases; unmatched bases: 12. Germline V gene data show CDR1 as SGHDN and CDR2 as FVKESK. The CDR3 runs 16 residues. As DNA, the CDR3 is TGTGCCAGCAGCCATACACCGGGACTAGGTTACCACGAGCAGTACTTC. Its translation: CASSHTPGLGYHEQYF.

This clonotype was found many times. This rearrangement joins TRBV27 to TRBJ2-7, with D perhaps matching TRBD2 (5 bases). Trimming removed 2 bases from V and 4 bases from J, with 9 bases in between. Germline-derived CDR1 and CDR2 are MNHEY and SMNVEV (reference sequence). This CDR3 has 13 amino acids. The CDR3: CASSLSEGYEQYF. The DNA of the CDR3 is TGTGCCAGCAGTTTAAGTGAGGGATACGAGCAGTACTTC.

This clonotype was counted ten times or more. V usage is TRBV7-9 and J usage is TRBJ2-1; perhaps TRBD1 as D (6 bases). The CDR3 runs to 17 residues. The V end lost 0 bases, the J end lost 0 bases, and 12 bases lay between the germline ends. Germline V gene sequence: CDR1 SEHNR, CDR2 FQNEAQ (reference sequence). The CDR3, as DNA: TGTGCCAGCAGCTTAGCGGTGGGACACAGCTCCTACAATGAGCAGTTCTTC. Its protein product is CASSLAVGHSSYNEQFF.